Sequencing of this TCR beta chain was carried out in a study of cytomegalovirus exposure and HLA in healthy donors. PCR primers comprised 60 Vbeta and 13 Jbeta primers. Study processing details: Per a later analysis, the number of unique TCR beta chains was some 82 million, of which roughly 9.9 million were shared. Clones were sequenced by immunoSEQ multiplex PCR, and TCRdb holds only the in-frame ones, with some missing. V and J calls and clone size are as listed in that table; D and trimming were resolved from the DNA. The top ten clones hold about 1.8% of a sample with about 120,000 clones, roughly four fifths of them seen once. Germline V gene lookup returns CDR1 SGHTA and CDR2 FQGNSA. The CDR3 runs to 19 residues. Trimming removed 2 bases from V and 0 bases from J, with 21 bases in between. Study results and limitations: Upon later analysis, TCR association rates were observed to vary by HLA locus, being highest for DRB1 and lowest for HLA-C. CMV serostatus was the sole immune exposure data available. Analyses of presence and absence presupposed an approximately uniform sequencing depth across donors.

A word on this clone: What it recognizes is unknown.

Source material: PBMCs. This sequence joins TRBV7-2 and TRBJ2-3; TRBD2 might be the D (6 bases). This receptor was obtained from a middle-aged man in good health and CMV-seronegative. CDR3 in amino acids: CASSLQSWGGDLSTDTQYF. CDR3 bases: TGTGCCAGCAGCTTACAGAGTTGGGGCGGGGACCTCAGCACAGATACGCAGTATTTT.